Below, 23 T cell receptor beta chains from the same sample are listed, as sequenced in a study of shared T cell receptors in the human thymus. TCRdb's table, derived via immunoSEQ multiplex PCR, lists solely in-frame clones and lacks some. Of some 720,000 clones in the sample, approximately 90% were seen once. The sample was also linked to a second study, of human thymus T cells.

The sequencing sample was made of thymocytes. These receptors originate from a boy under three years old with a congenital heart defect.

The chain carries TRBV4-1 and TRBJ1-2; 11 nucleotides align to TRBD1. This CDR3 spans 14 amino acids. Per germline, CDR1 MGHRA and CDR2 YSYEKL. Unmatched junction bases numbered 2, after V lost 4 bases and J lost 4 bases. The CDR3 protein is CASSRGQGAYGYTF. The CDR3 DNA is TGCGCCAGCAGCCGAGGACAGGGGGCCTATGGCTACACCTTC.

This clone came up once. The chain uses TRBV5-1 and TRBJ2-7; D remains unclear. Germline V gives CDR1 SGHRS, CDR2 YFSETQ. V dropped 0 bases and J dropped 0 bases, with 16 bases sitting between them. The CDR3 covers 17 residues. CDR3: CASSLVRSGGSSYEQYF. The CDR3 bases are TGCGCCAGCAGCTTGGTCCGGAGTGGTGGGTCCTCCTACGAGCAGTACTTC.

The V and J genes are TRBV6-5 and TRBJ2-5; TRBD1 might be the D (6 bases). The V gene lost 4 bases and the J gene lost 2 bases, with 8 bases spanning the gap. The CDR3 is 13 amino acids. Germline V lookup: CDR1 MNHEY, CDR2 SVGAGI. The CDR3 spells CASSWGQQETQYF. In DNA, the CDR3 is TGTGCCAGCAGTTGGGGGCAGCAAGAGACCCAGTACTTC.

This chain links TRBV18 with TRBJ1-5; D is uncertain. The length of the CDR3 is 19 residues. Germline V gene data show CDR1 as KGHSH and CDR2 as LQKENI. Trimming removed 2 bases from V and 4 bases from J, with 24 bases in between. Here the CDR3 reads CASSPWGGRPTAGNQPQHF. The CDR3 DNA sequence: TGTGCCAGCTCACCATGGGGAGGGAGGCCCACCGCGGGTAATCAGCCCCAGCATTTT.

The gene calls are TRBV27 and TRBJ1-4; 8 bases are a match to TRBD1. The CDR3 length is 15 residues. The germline V gene has CDR1 MNHEY and CDR2 SMNVEV (reference sequence). Trimming cost V 1 base and J 8 bases; bases outside gene matches: 6. The CDR3 DNA reads TGTGCCAGCAGTTTATTCGGGACAGGTGAAGAAAAACTGTTTTTT. It translates to CASSLFGTGEEKLFF. The full variable domain, completed using reference TRBV27 and TRBJ1-4, is EAQVTQNPRYLITVTGKKLTVTCSQNMNHEYMSWYRQDPGLGLRQIYYSMNVEVTDKGDVPEGYKVSRKEKRNFPLILESPSPNQTSLYFCASSLFGTGEEKLFFGSGTQLSVL.

The V and J genes are TRBV6-6 and TRBJ1-4; 7 bases agree with TRBD1. The CDR3 is 16 residues long. The germline CDR1 and CDR2 sequences are MNHNY and SVGAGI (reference sequence). Trimming took 6 bases from V and 3 from J; bases not matched to a gene: 10. The CDR3 sequence: CASRPRSQGPNEKLFF. As DNA, the CDR3 is TGTGCCAGCAGGCCGAGATCACAGGGGCCTAATGAAAAACTGTTTTTT.

The chain joins TRBV6-6 to TRBJ2-1, with D possibly being TRBD1 (7 bases). Germline CDR1 and CDR2: MNHNY and SVGAGI (reference sequence). The V gene lost 6 bases and the J gene lost 6 bases, with 18 bases spanning the gap. This CDR3 comprises 15 residues. CDR3 amino acids: CASSLDRPGANEQFF. For the CDR3, the DNA is TGTGCCAGCAGCCTGGACAGGCCGGGAGCCAATGAGCAGTTCTTC.

The rearrangement joins TRBV27 to TRBJ2-3, with 12 bases identical to TRBD2. The CDR3 has 16 amino acids. Germline loops: CDR1 MNHEY, CDR2 SMNVEV (reference sequence). Unmatched junction bases numbered 6, after V lost 4 bases and J lost 4 bases. This CDR3 is CASSSQLAGGSDTQYF. The DNA of the CDR3 is TGTGCCAGCAGTTCTCAACTAGCGGGAGGTTCAGATACGCAGTATTTT.

This clone appeared a few times. The CDR3 reads CASSLPGVSYEQYF. The CDR3 DNA reads as TGTGCCAGCAGCTTGCCGGGAGTCTCCTACGAGCAGTACTTC. The chain is built from TRBV7-2 and TRBJ2-7; the D gene is possibly TRBD2 (6 bases). Trimming cost V 3 bases and J 0 bases, with 9 bases left between them. Germline assignment: CDR1 SGHTA and CDR2 FQGNSA. This CDR3 has 14 residues. Complete variable domain (other parts from reference TRBV7-2 and TRBJ2-7): GAGVSQSPSNKVTEKGKDVELRCDPISGHTALYWYRQSLGQGLEFLIYFQGNSAPDKSGLPSDRFSAERTGGSVSTLTIQRTQQEDSAVYLCASSLPGVSYEQYFGPGTRLTVT.

J is TRBJ2-7 and V is TRBV19; 8 bases match TRBD2. CDR3 length equals 13 residues. The V gene's germline CDR1 is LNHDA and CDR2 SQIVND (reference sequence). With V trimmed by 4 bases and J by 6 bases, 5 bases remained unmatched. DNA of the CDR3: TGTGCCAGTAGTACCTCCGGGGGGGCCGAGCAGTACTTC. This translates into CASSTSGGAEQYF.

V is TRBV28 and J is TRBJ1-2; a weak D match, TRBD1 (6 bases). The CDR3 has 14 amino acids. V was cut by 5 bases and J by 12 bases, with 22 bases left in between. Germline values: CDR1 MDHEN, CDR2 SYDVKM. The CDR3 DNA reads as TGTGCCAGCAGTCCGACCCCCTCCGGACAGTCGGACACCTTC. Protein product: CASSPTPSGQSDTF.

The CDR3 sequence is CASSLDSLNYGYTF. The CDR3, as DNA: TGTGCCAGCAGCTTGGACAGCCTGAACTATGGCTACACCTTC. The genes are TRBV5-6 and TRBJ1-2; unclear D gene. The germline gives CDR1 SGHDT, CDR2 YYEEEE. The length of the CDR3 is 14 residues. V was trimmed by 0 bases and J by 2 bases, leaving 8 bases between them.

This sequence joins TRBV7-9 and TRBJ1-2; D is ambiguous. V lost 1 base and J 3 bases, leaving 12 bases between the germline ends. This CDR3 is 15 amino acids long. The germline CDR1 and CDR2 sequences are SEHNR and FQNEAQ (reference sequence). The DNA for the CDR3 is TGTGCCAGCAGCTTAGGGGAGGGCGATTACTATGGCTACACCTTC. This codes for CASSLGEGDYYGYTF.

V is TRBV7-2 and J is TRBJ2-6, with TRBD1 identical over 7 bases. The CDR3 extends over 19 amino acids. The junction had 15 bases not matched to a gene; V was cut back by 5 bases and J by 2 bases. CDR1 and CDR2 from the germline V gene are SGHTA and FQGNSA. The CDR3 protein is CASSARENTQGTGANVLTF. CDR3 bases: TGTGCCAGCAGCGCAAGGGAGAACACACAGGGGACTGGGGCCAACGTCCTGACTTTC.

This chain joins TRBV13 and TRBJ2-7; the match to TRBD2 covers 8 bases. The CDR3 is made up of 16 amino acids. The junction had 11 bases not matched to a gene; V was cut back by 5 bases and J by 2 bases. The V gene's germline CDR1 is PRHDT and CDR2 FYEKMQ (reference sequence). DNA of the CDR3: TGTGCCAGCAGCGAACGGGGACTAGGTAGTCCCTACGAGCAGTACTTC. Translated, it gives CASSERGLGSPYEQYF. The full variable domain, with the rest looked up from reference TRBV13 and TRBJ2-7, is AAGVIQSPRHLIKEKRETATLKCYPIPRHDTVYWYQQGPGQDPQFLISFYEKMQSDKGSIPDRFSAQQFSDYHSELNMSSLELGDSALYFCASSERGLGSPYEQYFGPGTRLTVT.

This clone was detected a few times. This rearrangement joins TRBV5-8 to TRBJ2-2; weak D call: TRBD1 (6 bases). V shed 4 bases and J shed 5 bases, with 12 bases lying between them. This CDR3 is 14 amino acids long. Germline V gene data show CDR1 as SGHTS and CDR2 as YDEGEE. The CDR3 region is CASSLITGTGELFF. The CDR3 nucleotides read TGTGCCAGCAGCCTTATTACAGGGACCGGGGAGCTGTTTTTT.

V usage is TRBV6-1 and J usage is TRBJ1-2, with a weak D call TRBD1 (6 bases). CDR1 and CDR2 (germline): MNHNS, SASEGT. V was shortened by 6 bases and J by 8 bases, with 10 bases between the two germline ends. The CDR3 loop spans 11 amino acids. The CDR3 is CASRFGQGYTF. As DNA, the CDR3 is TGTGCCAGCAGATTTGGACAGGGCTACACCTTC.

CDR3 in amino acids: CASRTFGATGTASGRAWEQYF. CDR3 nucleotides: TGTGCCAGCAGGACCTTCGGGGCCACAGGGACGGCTAGCGGGAGGGCCTGGGAGCAGTACTTC. This rearrangement joins TRBV28 to TRBJ2-7; 12 bases are a match to TRBD2. With V trimmed by 6 bases and J by 7 bases, 28 bases remained unmatched. CDR3 length: 21 amino acids. The germline gives CDR1 MDHEN, CDR2 SYDVKM.

This chain connects TRBV5-1 to TRBJ2-3, with D perhaps matching TRBD1 (5 bases). CDR1 and CDR2 (germline): SGHRS, YFSETQ. Trimming stripped 6 bases from V and 1 base from J, with 12 bases between. This CDR3 has 14 residues. The DNA for the CDR3 is TGCGCCAGCACCCAGGGTAGTGGCACAGATACGCAGTATTTT. Protein product: CASTQGSGTDTQYF.

V is TRBV2 and J is TRBJ2-5; 7 positions agree with TRBD2. TRBJ2-7 explains the end of the DNA better; the J call may be wrong. The CDR3 extends over 12 amino acids. CDR1 is SNHLY, CDR2 FYNNEI, per germline. The CDR3 DNA is TGTGCCAGCAGCCGGGGGGACTACGAGCAGTACTTC. Its translation is CASSRGDYEQYF.

The chain joins TRBV4-2 to TRBJ1-1; D is possibly TRBD1 (5 bases). The ends were cut back, 1 base at V and 5 bases at J, with 14 bases in the middle. Germline V gene data show CDR1 as LGHNA and CDR2 as YNFKEQ. The length of the CDR3 is 15 residues. In DNA form, the CDR3 reads TGTGCCAGCAGCCAAGTGGGACTAACGGGGACTGAAGCTTTCTTT. It translates to CASSQVGLTGTEAFF.

V usage is TRBV10-1 and J usage is TRBJ1-4; tentative D call: TRBD1 (5 bases). V was pared by 2 bases and J by 2 bases, with 12 bases between. Germline V gives CDR1 WNHNN, CDR2 SYGVQD (reference sequence). The CDR3 has 16 amino acids. This CDR3 reads CASSEATEGTNEKLFF. CDR3 coding DNA: TGCGCCAGCAGTGAGGCCACGGAGGGGACTAATGAAAAACTGTTTTTT.

The chain joins TRBV5-5 to TRBJ1-5; D gene ambiguous. Trimming took 0 bases from V and 6 from J, leaving 13 bases between them. Germline CDR1 SGHKS, CDR2 YYEKEE (reference sequence). The CDR3 covers 15 residues. The CDR3 DNA follows: TGTGCCAGCAGCTTGGTGGCAGGTACGGCTCAGCCCCAGCATTTT. Its translation is CASSLVAGTAQPQHF.